Presented here are 26 T cell receptor beta chains from one specimen sequenced in a study of shared clonotypes between healthy human individuals. The method was immunoSEQ multiplex PCR; TCRdb's version includes in-frame clones alone and lacks a portion of them. Of over 700,000 clones listed, 72% are singletons. Sequencing was done on a sample of memory CD4+ T cells sorted from blood. The subset here: CD45RA-negative fraction. These receptors came from a woman in her 30s in good health.

CDR3: CASSLGLRGTGELFF. The CDR3 region has the DNA TGCGCCAGCAGCTTGGGACTGCGAGGCACCGGGGAGCTGTTTTTT. The J gene is TRBJ2-2, the V gene TRBV5-1; D gene ambiguous. Germline loops: CDR1 SGHRS, CDR2 YFSETQ. V lost 0 bases, J lost 4 bases, and 10 bases lay in between. The CDR3 length is 15 residues.

This sequence joins TRBV5-1 and TRBJ2-3; 12 positions match TRBD2. Germline CDR1 reads SGHRS; CDR2 reads YFSETQ. J gave up 5 bases and V 3 bases, and 7 bases lay outside the gene matches. This CDR3 contains 16 residues. The CDR3 here is CASSSGTSGFGDTQYF. DNA for the CDR3: TGCGCCAGCAGCTCGGGGACTAGCGGGTTCGGAGATACGCAGTATTTT.

This clone occurred many times. V gene TRBV2 combines with J gene TRBJ1-5, with D uncertain. From germline, CDR1 is SNHLY and CDR2 FYNNEI. CDR3 length: 14 amino acids. V gave up 3 bases and J gave up 4 bases, with 10 bases separating them. Written as DNA, the CDR3 is TGTGCCAGCAGTGAGTCGCAGGTGAATCAGCCCCAGCATTTT. Residues: CASSESQVNQPQHF. The whole variable domain, remainder taken from reference TRBV2 and TRBJ1-5, is EPEVTQTPSHQVTQMGQEVILRCVPISNHLYFYWYRQILGQKVEFLVSFYNNEISEKSEIFDDQFSVERPDGSNFTLKIRSTKLEDSAMYFCASSESQVNQPQHFGDGTRLSIL.

The chain uses TRBV10-3 and TRBJ1-4; TRBD1 aligns across 9 bases. Germline CDR1 and CDR2: ENHRY and SYGVKD. This CDR3 is built from 14 residues. The V gene end was trimmed by 4 bases and the J gene end by 8 bases; junction bases not matched to a gene: 5. The CDR3 region has the DNA TGTGCCATCAGTGGGGGGACAGGGCCAGAAAAACTGTTTTTT. It specifies CAISGGTGPEKLFF.

This rearrangement joins TRBV6-5 to TRBJ1-2; 9 bases are shared with TRBD1. V gave up 7 bases and J gave up 5 bases; unmatched junction bases: 8. The germline CDR1 and CDR2 sequences are MNHEY and SVGAGI. The CDR3 runs 14 residues. The CDR3, as DNA: TGTGCCAGCAACCCCCGGGACAGGGTTTATGGCTACACCTTC. Its protein product is CASNPRDRVYGYTF.

In its sample, this clone was seen many times. The V gene is TRBV6-5, the J gene TRBJ1-2, with unresolved D. Germline loops: CDR1 MNHEY, CDR2 SVGAGI. V shed 4 bases and J shed 2 bases, with 8 bases lying between them. There are 13 residues in the CDR3. In DNA, the CDR3 is TGTGCCAGCAGTTTGCGAGGGAACTATGGCTACACCTTC. This gives the protein CASSLRGNYGYTF.

V usage is TRBV6-5 and J usage is TRBJ2-7, with TRBD1 identical over 7 bases. The germline V gene has CDR1 MNHEY and CDR2 SVGAGI. With V trimmed by 10 bases and J by 0 bases, 12 bases remained unmatched. This CDR3 has 15 residues. This CDR3 is CATRIGQASSYEQYF. The CDR3 DNA reads TGTGCCACTCGAATCGGACAGGCTAGCTCCTACGAGCAGTACTTC.

The genes are TRBV6-5 and TRBJ2-7; D is undetermined. The germline V and J ends were trimmed by 6 bases and 6 bases, with 6 bases remaining between them. This CDR3 is built from 10 residues. CDR1 and CDR2 (germline): MNHEY, SVGAGI. This chain's CDR3 is CASRWSEQYF. The CDR3 DNA sequence: TGTGCCAGCAGGTGGAGCGAGCAGTACTTC.

This clone appeared a single time. The chain is built from TRBV11-2 and TRBJ2-3, with D tentatively TRBD2 (6 bases). V was pared by 11 bases and J by 0 bases, with 15 bases between. The germline V gene has CDR1 SGHAT and CDR2 FQNNGV. The CDR3 is 14 amino acids. The CDR3, as DNA: TGTGCCTCTAGCGCATACTTAAGCACAGATACGCAGTATTTT. Translating it yields CASSAYLSTDTQYF.

In the case of this clone: A much larger clone differs by one base, so this may be a read error. Other DNA sequences from this sample encode an identical CDR3 as well. The chain carries TRBV7-9 and TRBJ2-7; TRBD2 matches at 7 bases. This CDR3 is built from 14 residues. The V gene end was trimmed by 3 bases and the J gene end by 0 bases; junction bases not matched to a gene: 2. Germline loops: CDR1 SEHNR, CDR2 FQNEAQ (reference sequence). The CDR3 protein is CASSLSGNSYEQYF. Written as DNA, the CDR3 is TGTGCCAGCAGCTTGAGCGGGAACTCCTACGAGCAGTACTTC. Full variable domain (remainder filled in from reference TRBV7-9 and TRBJ2-7): DTGVSQNPRHKITKRGQNVTFRCDPISEHNRLYWYRQTLGQGPEFLTYFQNEAQLEKSRLLSDRFSAERPKGSFSTLEIQRTEQGDSAMYLCASSLSGNSYEQYFGPGTRLTVT.

This chain connects TRBV7-2 to TRBJ2-5; 10 bases align to TRBD2. This CDR3 spans 16 amino acids. Germline CDR1 is SGHTA and CDR2 is FQGNSA. J gave up 2 bases and V 7 bases, and 10 bases lay outside the gene matches. This CDR3 reads CASTRLAGRPQETQYF. CDR3 nucleotide sequence: TGTGCCAGCACCAGACTAGCGGGCCGGCCTCAAGAGACCCAGTACTTC. The variable domain in full, with the rest retrieved from reference TRBV7-2 and TRBJ2-5, is GAGVSQSPSNKVTEKGKDVELRCDPISGHTALYWYRQSLGQGLEFLIYFQGNSAPDKSGLPSDRFSAERTGGSVSTLTIQRTQQEDSAVYLCASTRLAGRPQETQYFGPGTRLLVL.

The CDR3 region has the DNA TGCAGCGTTTCCGAACCTGTAGCGGGAGGGCCAGGGCAGTACTTC. Its translation: CSVSEPVAGGPGQYF. This chain connects TRBV29-1 to TRBJ2-7; 11 positions agree with TRBD2. The germline V gene has CDR1 SQVTM and CDR2 ANQGSEA. This CDR3 spans 15 amino acids. The V and J ends lost 5 bases and 9 bases, in that order; junction bases with no gene match: 15.

The rearrangement links TRBV6-1 to TRBJ2-3, with TRBD1 matching over 10 bases. V shed 4 bases, J shed 1 base, and the junction held 8 bases outside the gene matches. This CDR3 has 17 residues. From germline, CDR1 is MNHNS and CDR2 SASEGT. CDR3 sequence: CASSVATGTGGTDTQYF. CDR3 nucleotides: TGTGCCAGCAGTGTTGCGACTGGGACAGGGGGCACAGATACGCAGTATTTT.

The J gene is TRBJ1-5, the V gene TRBV28; D gene unclear. This CDR3 comprises 16 residues. Germline V gives CDR1 MDHEN, CDR2 SYDVKM. V was cut by 6 bases and J by 3 bases, with 18 bases left in between. CDR3 sequence reads: CASRAPGRGHNQPQHF. The DNA of the CDR3 is TGTGCCAGCAGAGCCCCCGGTCGCGGCCACAATCAGCCCCAGCATTTT. The complete variable domain, with remaining parts taken from reference TRBV28 and TRBJ1-5, reads DVKVTQSSRYLVKRTGEKVFLECVQDMDHENMFWYRQDPGLGLRLIYFSYDVKMKEKGDIPEGYSVSREKKERFSLILESASTNQTSMYLCASRAPGRGHNQPQHFGDGTRLSIL.

CDR3 coding DNA: TGTGCCAGCAGCCTATACTCAGGGGATATTAGCAATCAGCCCCAGCATTTT. Translating gives CASSLYSGDISNQPQHF. The chain has TRBV5-8 and TRBJ1-5; D possibly corresponds to TRBD1 (6 bases). Germline CDR1 SGHTS, CDR2 YDEGEE. This CDR3 spans 17 amino acids. Deletions cut 4 bases from V and 0 bases from J, with 17 bases between.

The chain has TRBV2 and TRBJ1-5, with D uncertain. V dropped 7 bases and J dropped 0 bases, with 7 bases sitting between them. This CDR3 contains 13 residues. Germline V gives CDR1 SNHLY, CDR2 FYNNEI. CDR3 region: CASKDYSNQPQHF. The DNA of the CDR3 is TGTGCCAGCAAGGACTATAGCAATCAGCCCCAGCATTTT.

V and J are TRBV7-3 and TRBJ2-7; D may be TRBD2 (6 bases). Trimming shortened V by 1 base and J by 5 bases, and 9 bases separated the two germline ends. The CDR3 length is 13 residues. Germline lookup yields CDR1 SGHTA and CDR2 FQGTGA. The CDR3 spells CASSLSGGHEQYF. In DNA, the CDR3 is TGTGCCAGCAGCTTAAGCGGAGGGCACGAGCAGTACTTC.

Comment on this clone: This sequence may be a read error, since a much larger clone differs from it by one base. In the same sample, other DNA sequences code for this CDR3. The rearrangement joins TRBV5-6 to TRBJ2-6; D gene ambiguous. CDR1 and CDR2 (germline): SGHDT, YYEEEE. This CDR3 has 15 residues. Trimming left V 2 bases short and J 0 bases short, with 6 bases between. CDR3 region: CASSLRVSGANVLTF. CDR3 DNA sequence: TGTGCCAGCAGCTTAAGGGTCTCTGGGGCCAACGTCCTGACTTTC.

J is TRBJ2-7 and V is TRBV28; TRBD2 is a possible D gene (6 bases). The CDR3 is 15 residues long. Germline-derived CDR1 and CDR2 are MDHEN and SYDVKM. V gave up 7 bases and J gave up 3 bases, with 19 bases separating them. The CDR3 nucleotides are TGTGCCAGCACCCGGTGGGACTCAGGGCGCTACGAGCAGTACTTC. Translating gives CASTRWDSGRYEQYF. Looking up the rest from reference TRBV28 and TRBJ2-7 gives the full variable domain: DVKVTQSSRYLVKRTGEKVFLECVQDMDHENMFWYRQDPGLGLRLIYFSYDVKMKEKGDIPEGYSVSREKKERFSLILESASTNQTSMYLCASTRWDSGRYEQYFGPGTRLTVT.

The count of this clone is one. This chain links TRBV29-1 with TRBJ2-3, with D unresolved. The CDR3 is made up of 14 amino acids. Germline V CDR1 and CDR2: SQVTM, ANQGSEA. V lost 1 base and J 2 bases, leaving 10 bases between the germline ends. The CDR3 coding sequence is TGCAGCGTTGAAGTGAATAGGCACACAGATACGCAGTATTTT. Translated, it gives CSVEVNRHTDTQYF.

V usage is TRBV27 and J usage is TRBJ2-3; D is possibly TRBD1 or TRBD2 (6 bases each). The germline gives CDR1 MNHEY, CDR2 SMNVEV (reference sequence). Trimming took off 9 bases at V and 4 bases at J, with 11 bases between the two ends. The CDR3 runs to 12 residues. CDR3 sequence (DNA): TGTGCCAGTTCAGGGGAGGCAGATACGCAGTATTTT. Its translation: CASSGEADTQYF.

The chain uses TRBV7-6 and TRBJ2-5; TRBD2 aligns across 7 bases. J was trimmed by 5 bases and V by 1 base; bases with no gene match: 7. The CDR3 length is 15 residues. From germline, CDR1 is SGHVS and CDR2 FNYEAQ. CDR3 protein: CASSLVAGSSETQYF. In DNA form, the CDR3 reads TGTGCCAGCAGCTTAGTAGCGGGTTCTTCCGAGACCCAGTACTTC.

This clone was seen at least ten times. The CDR3 reads CASSSSPNTEAFF. The CDR3 DNA reads as TGCGCCAGCAGCTCGTCGCCCAACACTGAAGCTTTCTTT. The gene calls are TRBV5-1 and TRBJ1-1; D call uncertain. The germline V and J ends were trimmed by 3 bases and 2 bases, with 8 bases remaining between them. CDR3 size: 13 residues. Germline V lookup: CDR1 SGHRS, CDR2 YFSETQ.

The chain is built from TRBV10-3 and TRBJ1-2; the match to TRBD1 covers 8 bases. V was clipped by 8 bases and J by 8 bases; unmatched bases: 7. Germline V gene sequence: CDR1 ENHRY, CDR2 SYGVKD. This CDR3 has 12 amino acids. CDR3 DNA: TGTGCCATCCAGAAGACAGGGGAAGGCTACACCTTC. Translating it yields CAIQKTGEGYTF.

This clone showed up many times. CDR3 in DNA: TGTGCCAGCAGCCAAGATTGGGGAACTAGCGGACAAGAGACCCAGTACTTC. Translated, it gives CASSQDWGTSGQETQYF. This chain connects TRBV14 to TRBJ2-5; TRBD2 matches at 8 bases. Trimming took 0 bases from V and 2 from J; bases not matched to a gene: 8. Germline CDR1 and CDR2: SGHDN and FVKESK. The CDR3 runs 17 residues.

The V and J genes are TRBV2 and TRBJ1-5; D not certain. The germline V gene encodes CDR1 SNHLY and CDR2 FYNNEI. V was shortened by 8 bases and J by 7 bases, with 18 bases between the two germline ends. CDR3 length: 14 amino acids. CDR3 sequence reads: CASEKTGLGQPQHF. The CDR3 bases are TGTGCCAGCGAGAAGACTGGCCTGGGACAGCCCCAGCATTTT.